This T cell receptor (beta chain) was identified during a study of blood T cell repertoires in COVID-19. Overall study context: From the United States, Italy and Spain came samples of acute and convalescent COVID-19.

The CDR3 runs to 14 residues. Germline V gene lookup returns CDR1 MNHNY and CDR2 SVGAGI (reference sequence). After removal of 6 bases from V and 7 bases from J, the junction contained 6 bases not matched to a gene. In the source study's methods: Quantification of nucleated cells was approximated via reference gene primer amplification. The method was immunoSEQ multiplex PCR; TCRdb's version includes in-frame clones alone and lacks a portion of them. V and J calls and clone size are those listed in that table; D and trimming were worked out from the DNA. In the table there are around 69,000 clones, roughly 82% of which are singletons. This clone was seen a few times.

The rearrangement links TRBV6-6 to TRBJ1-5, with 10 bases fitting TRBD1. This TCR came from an older woman with acute or convalescent COVID-19. Sequencing used peripheral blood. This CDR3 reads CASSETGGQQPQHF. In DNA, the CDR3 is TGTGCCAGCAGCGAGACAGGGGGCCAGCAGCCCCAGCATTTT.